The TCR beta chain described here comes from a study (dated by TCRdb to the mid-2010s). Describing the broader study: The study examined whether tumor-infiltrating Tregs in breast cancer are drawn from blood Tregs or arise in situ by conversion from other CD4+ T cell subsets. The investigation overall reported the following: The TCR gene usage of tumor memory CD4+ T cells clustered together with blood and lymph node memory CD4+ cells and with lymph node naive CD4+ cells. Tumor-infiltrating Treg TCR alpha and beta sequences overlapped most with tumor naive CD4+ T cells, then with blood naive CD4+ T cells. The larger-cohort validation was restricted to a single TCR beta V-J rearrangement rather than whole repertoires.

Memory CD4+ T cells were isolated as CD4+CD45RO+CD25- cells. Tregs, naive and memory CD4+ T cells from tumor, blood and ipsilateral draining lymph nodes of a few breast cancer patients underwent full-length TCR alpha and beta sequencing. Tumor tissue and lymph nodes from ipsilateral axillary dissection were perfused with PBS, minced and digested with collagenase I and hyaluronidase. Sorted cell populations were confirmed by FACS to exceed 90% purity. Amplification of full-length TCR variable regions was done by 5' RACE PCR using constant-region reverse primers, and this step was followed by semi-nested PCR with Nested Universal Primer A. Using the ReliaPrep RNA Cell Miniprep System, total RNA was extracted, and the SMARTer RACE 5'/3' Kit was then used to reverse transcribe the RNA into 5'RACE-ready cDNA. Multiplex adaptors were used to barcode full-length TCR alpha and beta libraries, and the barcoded libraries were sequenced on an Illumina MiSeq. The study's processing was this. Sequencing data were pooled across the five patients for each of nine subset-tissue groups and compared by unsupervised clustering of TCR gene usage. Repertoire similarity was calculated with the Morisita-Horn index, weighting shared sequences by their contribution to each repertoire. TCRdb reanalyzed the raw reads on its own, using fastp at Q25 for trimming and MiXCR for clone calling, and kept in-frame beta chains. One record per CDR3 amino acid sequence lists the most common genes and DNA. TCRdb's processing, not the authors' own work, is the source of the V and J calls. This sample gives roughly 6,600 distinct CDR3 sequences in total; over 45% of them show up just once. The biggest ten clones account for roughly 4% of the sample.

Trimming at the junction amounts to 0 bases on V and 4 bases on J, and the germline ends lie 15 bases apart. Counted from cysteine to phenylalanine, this CDR3 has 16 amino acids. Only the CDR3 region is kept as DNA, spanning 48 bases read in frame from base 1. The germline V gene supplies CDR1 SGHVS and CDR2 FNYEAQ. A note on this clonotype: The specificity of this receptor is unknown. No qualities accompany the bases; no much larger clone lies one base away.

Here the chain combines TRBV7-6 and TRBJ1-1; matching of 6 bases hints at TRBD1 as the D gene. Sequenced: tumor-infiltrating memory CD4+ T cells sorted from the breast tumor. The cell subset or site label here, explained by the study, means: memory CD4+ T cells, CD4+CD45RO+CD25-. This TCR came from a female donor with breast cancer. The CDR3 is CASSLAGGFLSTEAFF. The base sequence is TGTGCCAGCAGCTTAGCGGGGGGCTTCCTATCCACTGAAGCTTTCTTT.